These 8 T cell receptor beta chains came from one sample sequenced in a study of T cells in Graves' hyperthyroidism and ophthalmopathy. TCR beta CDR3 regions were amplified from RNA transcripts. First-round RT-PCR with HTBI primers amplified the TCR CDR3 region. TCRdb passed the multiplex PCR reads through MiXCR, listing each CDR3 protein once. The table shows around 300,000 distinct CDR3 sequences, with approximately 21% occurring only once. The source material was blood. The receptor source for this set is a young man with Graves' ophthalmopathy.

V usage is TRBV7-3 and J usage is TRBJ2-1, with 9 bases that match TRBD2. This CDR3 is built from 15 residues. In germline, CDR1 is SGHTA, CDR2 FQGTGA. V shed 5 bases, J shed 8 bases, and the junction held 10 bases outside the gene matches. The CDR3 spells CASSPDSGSRHEQFF. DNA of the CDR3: TGTGCCAGCAGCCCTGATAGCGGGAGCCGACATGAGCAGTTCTTC.

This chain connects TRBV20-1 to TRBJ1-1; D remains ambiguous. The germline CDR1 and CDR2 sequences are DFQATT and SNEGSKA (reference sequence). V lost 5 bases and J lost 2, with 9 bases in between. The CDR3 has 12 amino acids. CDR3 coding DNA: TGCAGTGCTGTACAAGTAAACACTGAAGCTTTCTTT. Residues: CSAVQVNTEAFF.

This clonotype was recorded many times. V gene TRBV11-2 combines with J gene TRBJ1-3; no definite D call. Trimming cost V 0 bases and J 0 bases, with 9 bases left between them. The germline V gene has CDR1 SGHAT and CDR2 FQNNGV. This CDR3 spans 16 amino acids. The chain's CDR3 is CASSLDRDYSGNTIYF. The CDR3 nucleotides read TGTGCCAGCAGCTTAGATCGCGATTACTCTGGAAACACCATATATTTT.

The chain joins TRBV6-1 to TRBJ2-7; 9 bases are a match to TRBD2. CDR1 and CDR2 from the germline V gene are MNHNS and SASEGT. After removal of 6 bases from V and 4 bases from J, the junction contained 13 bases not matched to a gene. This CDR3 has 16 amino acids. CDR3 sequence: CASSPIAGAGGYEQYF. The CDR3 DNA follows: TGTGCCAGCAGCCCCATAGCGGGAGCGGGTGGATACGAGCAGTACTTC.

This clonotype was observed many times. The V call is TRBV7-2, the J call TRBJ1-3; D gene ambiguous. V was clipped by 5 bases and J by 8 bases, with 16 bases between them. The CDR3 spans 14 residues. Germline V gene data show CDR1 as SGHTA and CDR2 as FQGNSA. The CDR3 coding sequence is TGTGCCAGCAGCGCCCGACCGGCTATGGACACCATATATTTT. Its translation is CASSARPAMDTIYF.

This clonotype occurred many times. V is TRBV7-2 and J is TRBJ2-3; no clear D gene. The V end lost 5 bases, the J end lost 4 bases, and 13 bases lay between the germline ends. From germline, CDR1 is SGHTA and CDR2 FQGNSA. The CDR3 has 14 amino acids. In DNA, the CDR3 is TGTGCCAGCAGCCCGAGTTTGCTCGCAGATACGCAGTATTTT. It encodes CASSPSLLADTQYF.

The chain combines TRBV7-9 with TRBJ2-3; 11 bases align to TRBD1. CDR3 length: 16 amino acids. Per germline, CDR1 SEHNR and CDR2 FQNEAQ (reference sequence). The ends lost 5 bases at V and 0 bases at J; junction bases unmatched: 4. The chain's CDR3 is CASSLGQGASTDTQYF. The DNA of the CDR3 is TGTGCCAGCAGCCTCGGACAGGGGGCAAGCACAGATACGCAGTATTTT.

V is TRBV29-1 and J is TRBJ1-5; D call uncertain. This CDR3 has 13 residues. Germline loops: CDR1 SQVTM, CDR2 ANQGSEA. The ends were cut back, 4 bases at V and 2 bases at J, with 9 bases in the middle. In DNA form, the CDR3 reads TGCAGCGTTGCAGCTTCGGGCAATCAGCCCCAGCATTTT. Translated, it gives CSVAASGNQPQHF.